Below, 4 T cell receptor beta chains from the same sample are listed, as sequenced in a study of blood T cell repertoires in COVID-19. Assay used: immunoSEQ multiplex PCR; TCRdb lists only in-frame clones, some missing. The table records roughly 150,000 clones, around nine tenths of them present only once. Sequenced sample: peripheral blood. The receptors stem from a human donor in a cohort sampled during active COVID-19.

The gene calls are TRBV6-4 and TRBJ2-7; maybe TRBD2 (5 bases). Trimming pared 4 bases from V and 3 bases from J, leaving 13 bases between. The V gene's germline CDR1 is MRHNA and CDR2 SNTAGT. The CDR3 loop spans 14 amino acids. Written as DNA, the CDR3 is TGTGCCAGCAGTGCTGCCCCGGGAAACTACGAGCAGTACTTC. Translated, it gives CASSAAPGNYEQYF.

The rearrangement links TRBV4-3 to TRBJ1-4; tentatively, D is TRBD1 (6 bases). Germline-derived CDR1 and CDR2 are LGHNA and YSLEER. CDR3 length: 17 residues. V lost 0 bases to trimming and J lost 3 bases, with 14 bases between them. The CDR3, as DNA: TGCGCCAGCAGCCAAGATTGGACAGATAGTTCTAATGAAAAACTGTTTTTT. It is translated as CASSQDWTDSSNEKLFF.

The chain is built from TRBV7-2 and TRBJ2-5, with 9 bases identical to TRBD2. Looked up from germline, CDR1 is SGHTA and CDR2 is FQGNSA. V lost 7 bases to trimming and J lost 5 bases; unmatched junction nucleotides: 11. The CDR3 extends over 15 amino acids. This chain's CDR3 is CASTTSGYREETQYF. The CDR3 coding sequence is TGTGCCAGCACAACTAGCGGGTACAGGGAGGAGACCCAGTACTTC.

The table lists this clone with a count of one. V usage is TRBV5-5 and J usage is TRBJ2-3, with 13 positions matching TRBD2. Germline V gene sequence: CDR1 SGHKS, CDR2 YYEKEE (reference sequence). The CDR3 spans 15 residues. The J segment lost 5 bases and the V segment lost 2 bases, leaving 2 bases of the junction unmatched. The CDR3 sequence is CASSLTSGRGDTQYF. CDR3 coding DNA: TGTGCCAGCAGCTTAACTAGCGGGAGGGGAGATACGCAGTATTTT.